The 25 T cell receptor beta chains given below trace back to one sample, sequenced in a study of T cells in Graves' hyperthyroidism and ophthalmopathy. Amplified regions were TCR beta CDR3 sequences from RNA transcripts. HTBI primers were used for first-round RT-PCR of the TCR CDR3. Via MiXCR, TCRdb re-called the multiplex PCR reads, giving one row per CDR3 protein. The sample holds some 560,000 distinct CDR3 sequences, around 14% seen once. Sequencing was carried out using blood. All receptors come from a woman between 25 and 40 years old with Graves' hyperthyroidism.

Only one count was recorded for this clonotype. V and J are TRBV6-1 and TRBJ2-3, with 7 bases lining up with TRBD1. Germline V CDR1 and CDR2: MNHNS, SASEGT. The CDR3 length is 16 residues. Germline trimming cut 8 bases from V and 2 bases from J; bases unmatched to any gene: 13. The CDR3 here is CASRDSWKGATDTQYF. As DNA, the CDR3 is TGTGCCAGCCGGGACAGTTGGAAGGGGGCCACAGATACGCAGTATTTT.

This clonotype was counted only a few times. The chain employs TRBV5-6 and TRBJ2-1, with D perhaps TRBD2 (5 bases). Germline V gives CDR1 SGHDT, CDR2 YYEEEE. Trimming took off 0 bases at V and 4 bases at J, with 8 bases between the two ends. The CDR3 is made up of 14 amino acids. CDR3 loop: CASSLVRTYNEQFF. The CDR3 coding sequence is TGTGCCAGCAGCTTGGTGCGGACTTACAATGAGCAGTTCTTC.

This clonotype was recorded many times. This rearrangement joins TRBV20-1 to TRBJ2-5; TRBD1 matches at 7 bases. V shed 1 base and J 6 bases; nucleotides not matched to a gene: 5. This CDR3 contains 13 residues. Per germline, CDR1 DFQATT and CDR2 SNEGSKA (reference sequence). The CDR3: CSARGQGLKTQYF. The CDR3 bases are TGCAGTGCTAGAGGACAGGGTCTAAAGACCCAGTACTTC.

This clonotype was counted at least ten times. The chain has TRBV20-1 and TRBJ2-7, with 10 bases identical to TRBD2. V shed 3 bases, J shed 6 bases, and the junction held 17 bases outside the gene matches. This CDR3 is built from 17 residues. Germline V gives CDR1 DFQATT, CDR2 SNEGSKA (reference sequence). This chain's CDR3 is CSARPSGSGGSMGEQYF. CDR3 in DNA: TGCAGTGCTAGGCCTAGCGGGAGTGGGGGGTCGATGGGCGAGCAGTACTTC.

This clonotype was recorded many times. The CDR3 loop is CSARDSGETQYF. The CDR3, as DNA: TGCAGTGCTAGAGATTCCGGGGAGACCCAGTACTTC. The chain links TRBV20-1 to TRBJ2-5; D remains ambiguous. Germline-derived CDR1 and CDR2 are DFQATT and SNEGSKA (reference sequence). V was trimmed by 0 bases and J by 5 bases, leaving 7 bases between them. The CDR3 totals 12 residues.

A few counts support this clonotype. The rearrangement uses TRBV28 and TRBJ2-1, with 9 bases identical to TRBD1. The CDR3 spans 18 residues. Germline V gene sequence: CDR1 MDHEN, CDR2 SYDVKM. The trim removed 10 bases at V and 6 bases at J, leaving 22 bases unmatched. Here the CDR3 DNA reads TGTGCCAATGCCGTACCTCCGACCGGGACAGGGACTTTCAATGAGCAGTTCTTC. Its translation is CANAVPPTGTGTFNEQFF.

In its sample, this clonotype was seen many times. For the CDR3, the DNA is TGTGCCAGCAGCCCTCGGACAGGAGTTGCAACTAATGAAAAACTGTTTTTT. Translation gives CASSPRTGVATNEKLFF. The V call is TRBV7-8, the J call TRBJ1-4, with 7 bases matching TRBD1. With V trimmed by 5 bases and J by 0 bases, 9 bases remained unmatched. Germline lookup yields CDR1 SGHVS and CDR2 FQNEAQ. The CDR3 length is 17 residues.

The sample holds many counts of this clonotype. This chain links TRBV12-3 or TRBV12-4 with TRBJ2-1; 7 nucleotides line up with TRBD1. The CDR3 runs 12 residues. With V trimmed by 6 bases and J by 10 bases, 6 bases remained unmatched. CDR3 region: CASSRTGQEQFF. Here the CDR3 DNA reads TGTGCCAGCAGCCGGACAGGACAGGAGCAGTTCTTC.

As for this clonotype: As the CDR3 is not closed by the conserved phenylalanine or tryptophan, this likely results from a read error. In DNA form, the CDR3 reads TGCAGTGCTAGCACTCCGGGACAGGATAATTCACCCCTCCACCTT. It codes for CSASTPGQDNSPLHL. V gene TRBV20-1 combines with J gene TRBJ1-6; 8 bases map to TRBD1. The germline gives CDR1 DFQATT, CDR2 SNEGSKA (reference sequence). The CDR3 has 15 residues. The ends lost 3 bases at V and 5 bases at J; junction bases unmatched: 6.

Many counts were recorded for this clonotype. This chain joins TRBV28 and TRBJ1-5, with 7 bases lining up with TRBD1. CDR3 length: 19 amino acids. Per germline, CDR1 MDHEN and CDR2 SYDVKM. The junction had 16 bases not matched to a gene; V was cut back by 2 bases and J by 3 bases. The chain's CDR3 is CASSLKKGTALTINQPQHF. The CDR3 DNA follows: TGTGCCAGCAGTTTAAAAAAAGGGACAGCCTTAACAATCAATCAGCCCCAGCATTTT.

There are a few counts of this clonotype. The rearrangement links TRBV15 to TRBJ1-5; possible D gene TRBD1, 5 bases. The CDR3 is 14 residues long. V was trimmed by 0 bases and J by 7 bases, leaving 10 bases between them. The V gene's germline CDR1 is LNHNV and CDR2 YYDKDF (reference sequence). The CDR3 is CATSRDRREQPQHF. The CDR3 DNA sequence: TGTGCCACCAGCAGAGATCGCAGGGAGCAGCCCCAGCATTTT. Together with reference TRBV15 and TRBJ1-5, the CDR3 gives the full variable domain: DAMVIQNPRYQVTQFGKPVTLSCSQTLNHNVMYWYQQKSSQAPKLLFHYYDKDFNNEADTPDNFQSRRPNTSFCFLDIRSPGLGDTAMYLCATSRDRREQPQHFGDGTRLSIL.

The chain recombines TRBV18 with TRBJ1-1; D is undetermined. This CDR3 is 15 amino acids long. Deletions cut 1 base from V and 3 bases from J, with 12 bases between. Per germline, CDR1 KGHSH and CDR2 LQKENI. The CDR3 DNA reads as TGTGCCAGCTCACCACAGGGTGAAGTGGACACTGAAGCTTTCTTT. Its translation is CASSPQGEVDTEAFF.

This clonotype was seen at least ten times. The chain links TRBV5-1 to TRBJ2-1, with TRBD2 identical over 8 bases. J lost 7 bases, V lost 0 bases, and 9 bases had no gene match. This CDR3 has 16 amino acids. Germline CDR1 reads SGHRS; CDR2 reads YFSETQ. CDR3 bases: TGCGCCAGCAGCTTGGACGCGGGAGGTGTGAGGAATGAGCAGTTCTTC. Translated, it gives CASSLDAGGVRNEQFF.

To note about this clonotype: At one boundary the junction diverges from the germline segment, which might be a read error. This chain links TRBV12-3 or TRBV12-4 with TRBJ2-7; D is possibly TRBD1 or TRBD2 (5 bases each). This CDR3 contains 14 residues. The CDR3 here is CASSSLRDDYGQYF. In DNA form, the CDR3 reads TGTGCCAGCAGCAGCCTCAGGGACGACTACGGGCAGTACTTC.

This clonotype was picked up many times. The chain has TRBV7-3 and TRBJ2-5; 8 nucleotides agree with TRBD2. The junction had 8 bases not matched to a gene; V was cut back by 1 base and J by 4 bases. CDR3 size: 16 residues. Germline-derived CDR1 and CDR2 are SGHTA and FQGTGA. CDR3: CASSLNRAGEGETQYF. The CDR3 nucleotides are TGTGCCAGCAGCTTAAATCGAGCGGGAGAAGGAGAGACCCAGTACTTC.

This clonotype was detected only a few times. The junction shows a germline mismatch at one end, possibly a read error. V gene TRBV3-1 combines with J gene TRBJ2-4; a weak D match, TRBD2 (5 bases). The V gene's germline CDR1 is LGHDT and CDR2 YNNKEL (reference sequence). This CDR3 region has 16 residues. In nucleotides, the CDR3 is TGTGCCAGCAGCCAAGATAGTCCGCTAGCCAAAAACATTCCGTACTTC. It specifies CASSQDSPLAKNIPYF.

This clonotype has a count of ten or more. This chain links TRBV6-2 or TRBV6-3 with TRBJ1-1; no clear D gene. There are 14 residues in the CDR3. Germline CDR1 reads MNHEY; CDR2 reads SVGEGT. Trimming took 6 bases from V and 5 from J, leaving 16 bases between them. The chain's CDR3 is CASRRIGEITEAFF. As DNA, the CDR3 is TGTGCCAGCAGGAGAATTGGGGAGATTACTGAAGCTTTCTTT.

This clonotype was found many times. Here the CDR3 reads CSAQLAGEGYEQYF. The CDR3 nucleotides are TGCAGTGCTCAACTAGCGGGAGAGGGCTACGAGCAGTACTTC. The chain links TRBV20-1 to TRBJ2-7; 11 nucleotides agree with TRBD2. Unmatched junction bases numbered 6, after V lost 5 bases and J lost 3 bases. The CDR3 runs 14 residues. Germline V CDR1 and CDR2: DFQATT, SNEGSKA (reference sequence).

The V call is TRBV6-2 or TRBV6-3, the J call TRBJ2-7; D not resolved. V was shortened by 8 bases and J by 2 bases, with 13 bases between the two germline ends. The germline CDR1 and CDR2 sequences are MNHEY and SVGEGT. CDR3 length equals 13 residues. As DNA, the CDR3 is TGTGCCAGCTTCGGATGGCCCGCCTACGAGCAGTACTTC. Translation gives CASFGWPAYEQYF.

This clonotype was seen more than once but under ten times. The V call is TRBV7-9, the J call TRBJ1-1, with 10 bases fitting TRBD1. Losses at the gene ends were 6 bases for V and 8 bases for J; bases not matched to a gene: 6. Germline V gives CDR1 SEHNR, CDR2 FQNEAQ (reference sequence). The CDR3 spans 13 residues. Here the CDR3 reads CASRIRQGAEAFF. The CDR3 DNA reads TGTGCCAGCAGGATAAGACAGGGGGCGGAAGCTTTCTTT.

The genes are TRBV11-3 and TRBJ2-2; D remains unclear. CDR3 length: 14 amino acids. V lost 4 bases and J 3 bases, leaving 9 bases between the germline ends. CDR1 SGHNT and CDR2 YENEEA come from the germline V gene. Here the CDR3 DNA reads TGTGCCAGCAGCTATGACGGTTACACCGGGGAGCTGTTTTTT. Translation: CASSYDGYTGELFF.

This clonotype was counted ten times or more. This chain uses TRBV11-2 with TRBJ2-1; TRBD2 agrees at 10 bases. CDR3 size: 14 residues. The V segment lost 4 bases and the J segment 7 bases; nucleotides outside the gene matches: 4. Germline assignment: CDR1 SGHAT and CDR2 FQNNGV. CDR3 loop: CASSSLAGVNEQFF. The CDR3 DNA reads as TGTGCCAGCAGCTCTCTAGCGGGGGTTAATGAGCAGTTCTTC.

This clonotype was seen ten or more times. V gene TRBV30 combines with J gene TRBJ2-5; TRBD2 matches at 7 bases. Germline CDR1 GTSNPN, CDR2 SVGIG (reference sequence). The CDR3 loop spans 15 amino acids. Trimming at V came to 1 base and at J to 1 base, leaving 6 bases not matched to a gene. CDR3 sequence: CAWSGASGTQETQYF. CDR3 in DNA: TGTGCCTGGAGTGGGGCTAGCGGTACCCAAGAGACCCAGTACTTC.

The chain employs TRBV4-3 and TRBJ2-4; 7 bases agree with TRBD1. J lost 6 bases, V lost 4 bases, and 9 bases had no gene match. Germline assignment: CDR1 LGHNA and CDR2 YSLEER. This CDR3 contains 15 residues. CDR3 in DNA: TGCGCCAGCAGCCGGGAAACAGGGGTCGTAAACATTCAGTACTTC. Amino acids: CASSRETGVVNIQYF.

This chain uses TRBV7-9 with TRBJ1-1; the D is unclear. CDR3 length: 12 amino acids. Between the trimmed V and J ends, which lost 0 bases and 6 bases, there was a span of 5 bases. Germline V CDR1 and CDR2: SEHNR, FQNEAQ (reference sequence). The CDR3 DNA follows: TGTGCCAGCAGCTTAGCGGTTTCTGAAGCTTTCTTT. Translating gives CASSLAVSEAFF.